This T cell receptor (beta chain) was captured by sequencing in a study of PD-1 blockade in mismatch repair-deficient tumors. Study-wide context: Patients had around 11 mismatch repair-deficient cancer types, all previously treated and progressing.

There are 17 residues in the CDR3. The germline gives CDR1 MNHEY, CDR2 SMNVEV (reference sequence). With V trimmed by 6 bases and J by 4 bases, 18 bases remained unmatched. The TCR-sequenced patients were a few responders to pembrolizumab. TCRdb's table, derived via immunoSEQ multiplex PCR, lists solely in-frame clones and lacks some. The sample has tens of thousands of clones, roughly 75% seen once. The J gene is TRBJ2-7, the V gene TRBV27; 7 bases are shared with TRBD1. This clonotype was obtained from an adult with mismatch repair-deficient cancer. Sample: peripheral blood, taken 4 weeks after starting pembrolizumab. CDR3 in amino acids: CASSPILRQGVFYEQYF. The CDR3 nucleotides read TGTGCCAGCAGCCCCATCCTCCGGCAGGGGGTTTTTTACGAGCAGTACTTC.